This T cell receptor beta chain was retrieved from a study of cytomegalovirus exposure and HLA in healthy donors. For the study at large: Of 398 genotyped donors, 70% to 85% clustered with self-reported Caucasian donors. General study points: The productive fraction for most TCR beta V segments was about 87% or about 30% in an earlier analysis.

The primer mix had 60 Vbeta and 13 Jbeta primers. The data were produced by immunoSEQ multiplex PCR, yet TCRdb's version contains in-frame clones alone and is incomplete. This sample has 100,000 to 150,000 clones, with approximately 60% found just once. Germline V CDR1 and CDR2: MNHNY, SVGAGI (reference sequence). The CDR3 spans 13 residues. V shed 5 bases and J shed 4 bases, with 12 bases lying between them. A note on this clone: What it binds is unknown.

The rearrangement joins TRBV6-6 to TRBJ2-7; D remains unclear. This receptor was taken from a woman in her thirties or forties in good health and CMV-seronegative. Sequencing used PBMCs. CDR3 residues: CASSPQVGYEQYF. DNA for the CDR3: TGTGCCAGCAGTCCTCAGGTTGGGTACGAGCAGTACTTC.